This T cell receptor beta chain came from a study of identical twins. Trimming pared 4 bases from V and 4 bases from J, leaving 12 bases between. CDR3 length: 14 amino acids. From germline, CDR1 is SGHTA and CDR2 FQGNSA. TCRdb redid the calling of the 5' RACE reads with MiXCR, one entry per CDR3 protein. The profile shows roughly 720,000 distinct CDR3 sequences, around a sixth of them singletons. In addition, the sample was reused for a study of T cells expressing NK-cell markers. That study adds: The CD3+CD56-NKG2C+ fraction of a handful of donors was also led by these clonotypes.

Specimen: PBMCs. This receptor was taken from a woman younger than 35 in good health. This sequence joins TRBV7-2 and TRBJ2-3, with D possibly TRBD2 on 6 matching bases. The CDR3 nucleotides read TGTGCCAGCAGCTCTCCGACTAGGTCAGATACGCAGTATTTT. This gives the protein CASSSPTRSDTQYF.